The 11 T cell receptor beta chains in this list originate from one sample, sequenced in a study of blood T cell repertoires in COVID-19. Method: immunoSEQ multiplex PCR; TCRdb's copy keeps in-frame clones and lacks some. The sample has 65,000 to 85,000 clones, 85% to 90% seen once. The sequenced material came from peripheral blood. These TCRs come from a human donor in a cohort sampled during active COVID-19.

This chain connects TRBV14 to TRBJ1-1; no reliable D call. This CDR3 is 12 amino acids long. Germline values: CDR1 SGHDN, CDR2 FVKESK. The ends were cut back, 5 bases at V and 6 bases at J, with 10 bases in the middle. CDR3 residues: CASSNRASEAFF. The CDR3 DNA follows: TGTGCCAGCAGCAACCGTGCGTCTGAAGCTTTCTTT.

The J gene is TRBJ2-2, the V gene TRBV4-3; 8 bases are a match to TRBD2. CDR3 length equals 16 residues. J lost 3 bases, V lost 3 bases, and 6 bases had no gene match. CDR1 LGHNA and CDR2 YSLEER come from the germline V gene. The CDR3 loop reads CASSHEPGGYTGELFF. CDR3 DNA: TGCGCCAGCAGCCATGAACCGGGGGGGTACACCGGGGAGCTGTTTTTT.

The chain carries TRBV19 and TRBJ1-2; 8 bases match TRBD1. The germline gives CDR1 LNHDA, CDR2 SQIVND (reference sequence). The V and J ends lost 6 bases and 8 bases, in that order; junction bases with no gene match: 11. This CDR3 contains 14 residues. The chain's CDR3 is CASSQLGQGRGYTF. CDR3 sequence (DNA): TGTGCCAGTAGCCAACTCGGACAGGGTCGCGGCTACACCTTC.

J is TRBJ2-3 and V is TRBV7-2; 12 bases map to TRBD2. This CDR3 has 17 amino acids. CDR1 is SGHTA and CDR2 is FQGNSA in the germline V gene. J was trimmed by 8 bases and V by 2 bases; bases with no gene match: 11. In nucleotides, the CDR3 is TGTGCCAGCAGCTTAAATACGGCTAGCGGGGGGGCAGGTACGCAGTATTTT. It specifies CASSLNTASGGAGTQYF.

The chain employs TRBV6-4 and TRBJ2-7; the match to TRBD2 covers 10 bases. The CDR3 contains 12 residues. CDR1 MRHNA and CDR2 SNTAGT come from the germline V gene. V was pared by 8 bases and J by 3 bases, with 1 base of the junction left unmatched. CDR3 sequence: CASQREGYEQYF. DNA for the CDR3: TGTGCCAGCCAGCGGGAGGGCTACGAGCAGTACTTC.

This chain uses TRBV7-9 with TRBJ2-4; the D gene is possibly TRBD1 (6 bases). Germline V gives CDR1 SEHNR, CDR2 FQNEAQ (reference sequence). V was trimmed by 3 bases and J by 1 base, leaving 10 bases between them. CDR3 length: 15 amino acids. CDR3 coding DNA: TGTGCCAGCAGCTTCCCAGGGGTTGCCAAAAACATTCAGTACTTC. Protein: CASSFPGVAKNIQYF.

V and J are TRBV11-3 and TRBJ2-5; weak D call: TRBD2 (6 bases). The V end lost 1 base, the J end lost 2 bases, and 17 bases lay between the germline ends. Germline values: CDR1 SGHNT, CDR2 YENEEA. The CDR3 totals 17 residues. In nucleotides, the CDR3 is TGTGCCAGCAGCTTAGGGGGCTGGGGGAGGTCGCAAGAGACCCAGTACTTC. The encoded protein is CASSLGGWGRSQETQYF.

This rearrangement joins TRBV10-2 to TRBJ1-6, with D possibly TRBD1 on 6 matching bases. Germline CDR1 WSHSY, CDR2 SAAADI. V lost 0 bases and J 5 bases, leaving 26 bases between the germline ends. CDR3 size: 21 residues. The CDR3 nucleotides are TGCGCCAGCAGTGAGTCGATGGTTGGGGGGGGCAGCACGGCGCATAATTCACCCCTCCACTTT. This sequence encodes CASSESMVGGGSTAHNSPLHF.

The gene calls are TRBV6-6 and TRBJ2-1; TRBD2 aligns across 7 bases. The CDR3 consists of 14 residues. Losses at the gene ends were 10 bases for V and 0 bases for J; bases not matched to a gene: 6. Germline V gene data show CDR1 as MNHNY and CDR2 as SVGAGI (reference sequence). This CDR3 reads CATQLAISYNEQFF. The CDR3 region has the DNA TGTGCCACCCAACTAGCGATCTCCTACAATGAGCAGTTCTTC.

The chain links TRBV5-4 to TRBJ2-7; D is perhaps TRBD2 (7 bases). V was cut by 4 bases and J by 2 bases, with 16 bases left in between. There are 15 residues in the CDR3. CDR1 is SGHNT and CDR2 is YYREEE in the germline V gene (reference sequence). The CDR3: CASSPGGGGAYEQYF. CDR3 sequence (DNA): TGTGCCAGCAGCCCCGGGGGAGGGGGGGCCTACGAGCAGTACTTC.

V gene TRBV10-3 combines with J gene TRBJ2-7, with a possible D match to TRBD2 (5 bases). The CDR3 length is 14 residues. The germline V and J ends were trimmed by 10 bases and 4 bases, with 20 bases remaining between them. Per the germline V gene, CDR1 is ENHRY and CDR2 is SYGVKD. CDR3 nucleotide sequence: TGTGCCACCCGGGCTGAGGGCCGAGGGTACGAGCAGTACTTC. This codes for CATRAEGRGYEQYF.